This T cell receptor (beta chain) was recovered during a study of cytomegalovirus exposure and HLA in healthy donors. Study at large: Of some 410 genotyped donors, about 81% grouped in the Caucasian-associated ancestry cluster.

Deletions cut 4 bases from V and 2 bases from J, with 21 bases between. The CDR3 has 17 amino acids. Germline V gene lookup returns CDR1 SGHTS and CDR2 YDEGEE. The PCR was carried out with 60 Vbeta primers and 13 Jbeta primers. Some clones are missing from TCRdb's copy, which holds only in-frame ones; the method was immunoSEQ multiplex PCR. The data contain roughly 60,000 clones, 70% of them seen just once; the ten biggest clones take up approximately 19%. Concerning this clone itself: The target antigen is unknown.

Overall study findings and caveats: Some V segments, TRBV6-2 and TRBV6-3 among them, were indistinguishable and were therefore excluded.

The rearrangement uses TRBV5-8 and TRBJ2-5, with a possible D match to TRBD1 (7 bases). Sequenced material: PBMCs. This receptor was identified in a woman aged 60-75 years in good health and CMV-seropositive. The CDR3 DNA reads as TGTGCCAGCAGCGGCCCGACAGGGAGGCGGATACAAGAGACCCAGTACTTC. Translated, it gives CASSGPTGRRIQETQYF.